This TCR beta chain is from a study of T cells in Graves' hyperthyroidism and ophthalmopathy. The overall study: Staff took peripheral blood when the initial diagnosis was made, before any treatment began. General study points: Blood also showed most of the thyroid clonotypes that were expanded above 0.001.

Regions amplified from RNA transcripts were the TCR beta CDR3 regions. Researchers ran a first-round RT-PCR on the TCR CDR3 using the HTBI primer set. One entry per CDR3 protein, called by TCRdb with MiXCR from the multiplex PCR reads. This sample has 300,000 to 350,000 distinct CDR3 sequences, with about 15% found just once. In regard to this clonotype: Its antigen is still unknown.

V lost 5 bases to trimming and J lost 3 bases, with 8 bases between them. The CDR3 runs to 12 residues. Germline CDR1 reads SQVTM; CDR2 reads ANQGSEA. Material: blood. The clonotype was recovered from a woman between 25 and 40 years old with Graves' hyperthyroidism. V gene TRBV29-1 combines with J gene TRBJ2-1, with D unclear. CDR3 nucleotides: TGCAGCGTTACCGACCACTACAATGAGCAGTTCTTC. Protein product: CSVTDHYNEQFF.